These 13 T cell receptor beta chains were sequenced from one sample in a study of blood T cell repertoires in COVID-19. Assay: immunoSEQ multiplex PCR; the TCRdb copy retains only in-frame clones and omits some. The sample comprises hundreds of thousands of clones, 85% to 90% of which are singletons, and around 0.97% rests with the top ten. Sequenced sample: peripheral blood. The receptor set was obtained from a woman aged 40-49 years with COVID-19, enrolled during active disease.

This clone occurred a few times. The chain is built from TRBV20-1 and TRBJ1-3; the D gene is possibly TRBD1 (6 bases). Deletions cut 3 bases from V and 0 bases from J, with 15 bases between. Germline V lookup: CDR1 DFQATT, CDR2 SNEGSKA (reference sequence). This CDR3 region has 16 residues. CDR3 in amino acids: CSASWGTLPSGNTIYF. CDR3 DNA: TGCAGTGCTAGTTGGGGGACACTGCCCTCTGGAAACACCATATATTTT.

The chain joins TRBV11-3 to TRBJ2-2; no reliable D call. The CDR3 runs to 12 residues. CDR1 SGHNT and CDR2 YENEEA come from the germline V gene. Trimming took off 4 bases at V and 7 bases at J, with 7 bases between the two ends. The CDR3 DNA reads as TGTGCCAGCAGCTCTACGGTCGGGGAGCTGTTTTTT. Its translation: CASSSTVGELFF. The whole variable domain, filled in from reference TRBV11-3 and TRBJ2-2, reads EAGVVQSPRYKIIEKKQPVAFWCNPISGHNTLYWYLQNLGQGPELLIRYENEEAVDDSQLPKDRFSAERLKGVDSTLKIQPAELGDSAVYLCASSSTVGELFFGEGSRLTVL.

The rearrangement uses TRBV19 and TRBJ2-1; D not resolved. V dropped 5 bases and J dropped 8 bases, with 19 bases sitting between them. This CDR3 is 15 amino acids long. The germline CDR1 and CDR2 sequences are LNHDA and SQIVND (reference sequence). The CDR3 protein is CASSPGPLLTDEQFF. The CDR3 DNA reads as TGTGCCAGTAGTCCGGGTCCCCTACTTACCGATGAGCAGTTCTTC.

Only one count was recorded for this clone. This chain connects TRBV5-1 to TRBJ2-5; 7 bases agree with TRBD1. V lost 4 bases and J lost 2; bases outside the gene matches: 5. This CDR3 comprises 14 residues. Germline V gene sequence: CDR1 SGHRS, CDR2 YFSETQ. Here the CDR3 reads CASSPGQQQETQYF. In DNA, the CDR3 is TGCGCCAGCAGCCCGGGACAGCAACAAGAGACCCAGTACTTC.

This clone was seen a single time. The CDR3 sequence is CASNPTKGLASAGELFF. The CDR3 DNA follows: TGTGCCAGCAATCCCACAAAGGGACTAGCTAGCGCCGGGGAGCTGTTTTTT. V and J are TRBV27 and TRBJ2-2; TRBD2 aligns across 9 bases. Trimming took 7 bases from V and 6 from J; bases not matched to a gene: 15. Germline lookup yields CDR1 MNHEY and CDR2 SMNVEV (reference sequence). The CDR3 totals 17 residues.

The rearrangement links TRBV30 to TRBJ2-1, with 9 bases that match TRBD1. V shed 3 bases, J shed 7 bases, and the junction held 4 bases outside the gene matches. The CDR3 is 13 amino acids. CDR1 and CDR2 from the germline V gene are GTSNPN and SVGIG (reference sequence). The CDR3 protein is CAWSRQGGNEQFF. CDR3 bases: TGTGCCTGGAGCCGACAGGGGGGAAATGAGCAGTTCTTC. Variable domain in full (rest from reference TRBV30 and TRBJ2-1): SQTIHQWPATLVQPVGSPLSLECTVEGTSNPNLYWYRQAAGRGLQLLFYSVGIGQISSEVPQNLSASRPQDRQFILSSKKLLLSDSGFYLCAWSRQGGNEQFFGPGTRLTVL.

The V call is TRBV27, the J call TRBJ2-5; 8 bases fit TRBD1. V lost 5 bases and J lost 2; bases outside the gene matches: 7. Germline CDR1 MNHEY, CDR2 SMNVEV (reference sequence). This CDR3 has 15 residues. CDR3 in amino acids: CASSAPDRGQETQYF. For the CDR3, the DNA is TGTGCCAGCAGTGCGCCCGACAGGGGACAAGAGACCCAGTACTTC.

The chain joins TRBV3-1 (or the pseudogene TRBV3-2) to TRBJ1-2; no definite D call. The V gene lost 5 bases and the J gene lost 6 bases, with 13 bases spanning the gap. The CDR3 runs 13 residues. Germline CDR1 and CDR2: LGHDT and YNNKEL (reference sequence). As DNA, the CDR3 is TGTGCCAGCAGCGGAGTGCTTTTGAATGGCTACACCTTC. It encodes CASSGVLLNGYTF.

The gene calls are TRBV4-3 and TRBJ1-2; no clear D gene. Trimming stripped 0 bases from V and 7 bases from J, with 12 bases between. Per the germline V gene, CDR1 is LGHNA and CDR2 is YSLEER. CDR3 length: 14 residues. This CDR3 reads CASSQDAGNIGYTF. The CDR3 DNA sequence: TGCGCCAGCAGCCAAGACGCGGGGAATATTGGCTACACCTTC.

The chain carries TRBV24-1 and TRBJ2-3; possible D gene TRBD1, 6 bases. Trimming stripped 7 bases from V and 0 bases from J, with 10 bases between. This CDR3 has 14 amino acids. Looked up from germline, CDR1 is KGHDR and CDR2 is SFDVKD. The DNA for the CDR3 is TGTGCCACCAGGTCAGGACAGAGCACAGATACGCAGTATTTT. This gives the protein CATRSGQSTDTQYF.

V is TRBV7-9 and J is TRBJ1-2; D uncertain. The CDR3 loop spans 14 amino acids. In germline, CDR1 is SEHNR, CDR2 FQNEAQ (reference sequence). V lost 0 bases and J 1 base, leaving 6 bases between the germline ends. CDR3 residues: CASSLARDNYGYTF. CDR3 nucleotides: TGTGCCAGCAGCTTAGCGAGAGATAACTATGGCTACACCTTC.

This clone occurred a few times. The chain is built from TRBV19 and TRBJ1-1, with D maybe TRBD1 (6 bases). V shed 3 bases and J shed 5 bases, with 13 bases lying between them. The length of the CDR3 is 14 residues. Germline V gene sequence: CDR1 LNHDA, CDR2 SQIVND (reference sequence). The CDR3 region has the DNA TGTGCCAGTAGTATCACCCAGGGGTCAACTGAAGCTTTCTTT. Residues: CASSITQGSTEAFF. Supplemented by reference TRBV19 and TRBJ1-1, the full variable domain reads DGGITQSPKYLFRKEGQNVTLSCEQNLNHDAMYWYRQDPGQGLRLIYYSQIVNDFQKGDIAEGYSVSREKKESFPLTVTSAQKNPTAFYLCASSITQGSTEAFFGQGTRLTVV.

J is TRBJ2-1 and V is TRBV5-1; D is possibly TRBD1 (6 bases). The ends were cut back, 2 bases at V and 3 bases at J, with 24 bases in the middle. Germline V gene sequence: CDR1 SGHRS, CDR2 YFSETQ. The CDR3 is 19 amino acids. In nucleotides, the CDR3 is TGCGCCAGCAGCTTCCCTTGGTCCCAAGTGGGGGCAGACTACAATGAGCAGTTCTTC. Protein product: CASSFPWSQVGADYNEQFF.